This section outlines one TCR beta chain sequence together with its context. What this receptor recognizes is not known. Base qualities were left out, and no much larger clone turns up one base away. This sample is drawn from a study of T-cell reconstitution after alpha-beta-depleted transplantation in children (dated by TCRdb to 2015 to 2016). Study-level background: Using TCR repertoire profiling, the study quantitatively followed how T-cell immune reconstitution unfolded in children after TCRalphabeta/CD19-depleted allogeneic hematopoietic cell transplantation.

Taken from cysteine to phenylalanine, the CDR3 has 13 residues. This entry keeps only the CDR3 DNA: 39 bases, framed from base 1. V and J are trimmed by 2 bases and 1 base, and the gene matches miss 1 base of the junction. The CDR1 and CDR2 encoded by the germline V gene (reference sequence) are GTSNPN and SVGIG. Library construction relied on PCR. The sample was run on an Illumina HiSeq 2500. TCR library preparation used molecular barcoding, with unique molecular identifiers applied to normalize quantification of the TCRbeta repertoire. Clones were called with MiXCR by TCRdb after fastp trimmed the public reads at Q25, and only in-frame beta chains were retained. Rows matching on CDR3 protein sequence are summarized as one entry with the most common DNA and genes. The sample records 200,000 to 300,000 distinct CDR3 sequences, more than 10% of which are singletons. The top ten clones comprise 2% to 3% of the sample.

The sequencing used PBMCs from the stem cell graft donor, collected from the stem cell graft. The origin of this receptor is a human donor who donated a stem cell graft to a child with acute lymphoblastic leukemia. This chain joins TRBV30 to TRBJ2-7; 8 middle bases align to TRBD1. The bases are TGTGCCTGGAGTACAGGGGGGTCCTACGAGCAGTACTTC. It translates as CAWSTGGSYEQYF.